A selection of T cell receptor beta chains follows, all from one sample in a study of T cell repertoires in cytomegalovirus infection. TCRdb fed the reads into MiXCR, producing one record per CDR3 protein. Found here are fewer than 1,000,000 distinct CDR3 sequences, 31% of them singletons; the top ten hold around an eighth. No antigen is known for these receptors. The specimen comprised cultured CD8+ T cells from PBMCs, sampled from culture after CMV antigen stimulation. The origin of the receptors is a human donor in good health (CMV status not recorded). Some clones in this sample may be carry-over from other donors' samples. CDR3s include the opening cysteine and the closing phenylalanine or tryptophan. A D gene is named only where the DNA matches it firmly. Only some rows state a clone size, as once, few, many or a class for expanded clones.

J gene,clone size,D gene,V gene,CDR3 DNA,CDR3 protein
TRBJ1-1,NA,TRBD1,TRBV28,TGTGCCACCAGACAGGGGGCATGGACTGAAGCTTTCTTT,CATRQGAWTEAFF
TRBJ1-1,many,NA,TRBV7-2,TGTGCCAGCAGCCTGTGGGTGGGGCGTCTTGACACTGAAGCTTTCTTT,CASSLWVGRLDTEAFF
TRBJ2-1,few,NA,TRBV6-1,TGTGCCAGCGGACAAATCTCCTACAATGAGCAGTTCTTC,CASGQISYNEQFF
TRBJ1-5,NA,NA,TRBV4-1,TGCGCCAGCAGCCAAGGCGGGGCACCTCCTGTAAGGGCCCAGCATTTT,CASSQGGAPPVRAQHF
TRBJ2-5,NA,NA,TRBV7-2,TGTGCCAGCAGCTTAGCCCTAGCAATTGAGACCCAGTACTTC,CASSLALAIETQYF
TRBJ2-1,NA,NA,TRBV11-3,TGTGCCAGCAGCTTAGACAGGGGAGTCGGGAATGAGCAGTTCTTC,CASSLDRGVGNEQFF
TRBJ2-1,NA,TRBD1,TRBV28,TGTGCCAGCAGTGGGGGGACAGGTCTTTCCTACAATGAGCAGTTCTTC,CASSGGTGLSYNEQFF
TRBJ2-3,NA,TRBD2,TRBV7-6,TGTGCCAACAGCTTAGTTCGGGGGGATAAAGATACGCAGTATTTT,CANSLVRGDKDTQYF
TRBJ1-1,many,TRBD1,TRBV7-8,TGTGCCAGCAGCTCCTGGGACAGGGAGAACACTGAAGCTTTCTTT,CASSSWDRENTEAFF
TRBJ1-1,many,NA,TRBV12-3/TRBV12-4,TGTGCCAGCAGCCCCTCAACAGGGTGGACTGAAGCTTTCTTT,CASSPSTGWTEAFF
TRBJ1-1,NA,NA,TRBV4-1,TGCGCCAGCAGCCAAGGCCGGACCACAGTTGAAGCTTTCTTT,CASSQGRTTVEAFF
TRBJ1-1,NA,NA,TRBV6-8,TGTGCCAGCCACATTTCGGGGACTGAAGCTTTCTTT,CASHISGTEAFF
TRBJ1-2,NA,TRBD1,TRBV27,TGTGCCAGCAGCCAAACGACAGGGTGGGGCTACACCTTC,CASSQTTGWGYTF
TRBJ2-1,many,NA,TRBV19,TGTGCCAGCAGCCCCGGCGGTAGCTCCTACAATGAGCAGTTCTTC,CASSPGGSSYNEQFF
TRBJ2-2,many,NA,TRBV6-1,TGTGCCAGCAGTAAGAACACCGGGGAGCTGTTTTTT,CASSKNTGELFF
TRBJ1-4,many,NA,TRBV7-6,TGTGCCAGCAGGCCGGGAGGGATTAATGAAAAACTGTTTTTT,CASRPGGINEKLFF
TRBJ2-6,NA,NA,TRBV6-5,TGTGCCAGCAGGGACCCGGGACGGCTAAGCTCTGGGGCCAACGTCCTGACTTTC,CASRDPGRLSSGANVLTF
TRBJ1-5,NA,NA,TRBV27,TGTGCCAGCAGTTTAAATACAGGGCGGACTCAGCCCCAGCATTTT,CASSLNTGRTQPQHF
TRBJ1-4,NA,NA,TRBV7-8,TGTGCCAGCAGCTTAGAGCCCGGCGGGCGGCTTAATGAAAAACTGTTTTTT,CASSLEPGGRLNEKLFF
TRBJ1-5,NA,NA,TRBV4-1,TGCGCCAGCAGCCAAGTGACAGATTATCAGCCCCAGCATTTT,CASSQVTDYQPQHF
TRBJ2-3,NA,TRBD1,TRBV20-1,TGCAGTGCCCCCCGGACAGGCCGGACTAGCACAGATACGCAGTATTTT,CSAPRTGRTSTDTQYF
TRBJ2-1,few,NA,TRBV11-2,TGTGCCAGCAGCCCTAGGGGGAGACAGGCTTACAATGAGCAGTTCTTC,CASSPRGRQAYNEQFF
TRBJ2-7,NA,NA,TRBV2,TGTGCCAGCGTAGGCTCCTACGAGCAGTACTTC,CASVGSYEQYF
TRBJ1-1,NA,TRBD1,TRBV27,TGTGCCAGCAGACATATGGGGACAGGGGGATTGAAGACTGAAGCTTTCTTT,CASRHMGTGGLKTEAFF
TRBJ2-3,few,NA,TRBV27,TGTGCCAGCAGTTCCGGACAGAACACAGATACGCAGTATTTT,CASSSGQNTDTQYF
TRBJ2-6,NA,TRBD1,TRBV2,TGTGCCAGCACCCTCCGGGACAGGGCTGGGGCCAACGTCCTGACTTTC,CASTLRDRAGANVLTF
TRBJ2-1,few,TRBD2,TRBV28,TGTGCCAGCAGTTTTATACTAGCGGGGGCGGACAATGAGCAGTTCTTC,CASSFILAGADNEQFF
TRBJ1-5,few,NA,TRBV19,TGTGCCAGTTACCTGCACAAGCATTTT,CASYLHKHF
TRBJ2-3,few,NA,TRBV10-1,TGCGCCAGCAGTGAGGAGGGGAACACAGATACGCAGTATTTT,CASSEEGNTDTQYF
TRBJ2-2,many,NA,TRBV20-1,TGCAGTGCTTATCCCCCCCGGGACAAGCTCCTAGGGACCGGGGAGCTGTTTTTT,CSAYPPRDKLLGTGELFF
TRBJ1-4,NA,TRBD1,TRBV12-3/TRBV12-4,TGTGCCAGCAGTCCGGACAGGGGGTTCGAAAAACTGTTTTTT,CASSPDRGFEKLFF
TRBJ2-3,NA,NA,TRBV24-1,TGTGCCACCTTTCTGGGGTGGGAGGGCACAGATACGCAGTATTTT,CATFLGWEGTDTQYF